A single sample is the source of the 20 T cell receptor beta chains below, sequenced in a study of blood T cell repertoires in COVID-19. Generated by immunoSEQ multiplex PCR, the TCRdb table keeps only in-frame clones and is missing some. The sample lists about 300,000 clones; about 87% were seen once. The source material was peripheral blood. These receptors all come from a woman in her fifties or sixties with COVID-19, enrolled during active disease.

As to this clone: One junction end does not reproduce the germline sequence, and a read error may be involved. The V gene is TRBV3-1 (or the pseudogene TRBV3-2), the J gene TRBJ1-1; D is ambiguous. The germline V gene encodes CDR1 LGHDT and CDR2 YNNKEL (reference sequence). This CDR3 has 13 amino acids. The CDR3 DNA reads TGTGCCAGCAGCCAAGTAACGAACAGTGAAGCTTTCTTT. Its translation is CASSQVTNSEAFF.

The rearrangement links TRBV12-3 or TRBV12-4 to TRBJ2-3, with D unresolved. The CDR3 totals 13 residues. V was cut by 6 bases and J by 4 bases, with 11 bases left in between. CDR3 residues: CASSKSPADTQYF. The CDR3 nucleotides read TGTGCCAGCAGCAAGTCTCCGGCAGATACGCAGTATTTT.

This chain connects TRBV7-6 to TRBJ2-7; 11 nucleotides match TRBD2. The V gene end was trimmed by 2 bases and the J gene end by 3 bases; junction bases not matched to a gene: 9. Germline CDR1 is SGHVS and CDR2 is FNYEAQ. The CDR3 covers 17 residues. The CDR3 here is CASSLSVSGRGFYEQYF. DNA of the CDR3: TGTGCCAGCAGCTTAAGTGTTAGCGGGAGGGGATTCTACGAGCAGTACTTC. Filled out from reference TRBV7-6 and TRBJ2-7, the complete variable domain reads GAGVSQSPRYKVTKRGQDVALRCDPISGHVSLYWYRQALGQGPEFLTYFNYEAQQDKSGLPNDRFSAERPEGSISTLTIQRTEQRDSAMYRCASSLSVSGRGFYEQYFGPGTRLTVT.

V usage is TRBV27 and J usage is TRBJ2-2; 8 bases align to TRBD2. The CDR3 covers 15 residues. Germline CDR1 is MNHEY and CDR2 is SMNVEV (reference sequence). Germline trimming cut 3 bases from V and 7 bases from J; bases unmatched to any gene: 7. The CDR3 spells CASSFRAGGGGELFF. CDR3 in DNA: TGTGCCAGCAGTTTTAGGGCGGGGGGCGGCGGGGAGCTGTTTTTT.

The chain recombines TRBV19 with TRBJ1-5, with 10 bases identical to TRBD1. Germline CDR1 and CDR2: LNHDA and SQIVND (reference sequence). The CDR3 covers 17 residues. V dropped 2 bases and J dropped 4; count of bases not matched to a gene: 8. CDR3 residues: CASSILGQGKGNQPQHF. In DNA, the CDR3 is TGTGCCAGTAGTATATTGGGACAGGGGAAAGGAAATCAGCCCCAGCATTTT.

The CDR3 region has the DNA TGTGCCACCACGGTCTATGAGCAGTTCTTC. Its protein product is CATTVYEQFF. The chain uses TRBV5-4 and TRBJ2-1, with unresolved D. CDR1 and CDR2 from the germline V gene are SGHNT and YYREEE (reference sequence). The length of the CDR3 is 10 residues. The V and J ends lost 9 bases and 8 bases respectively, with 9 bases between them.

J is TRBJ2-1 and V is TRBV7-9; 7 bases agree with TRBD1. V lost 5 bases and J lost 5; bases outside the gene matches: 9. Germline assignment: CDR1 SEHNR and CDR2 FQNEAQ (reference sequence). The CDR3 is made up of 15 amino acids. This CDR3 is CASSPGTVDNNEQFF. For the CDR3, the DNA is TGTGCCAGCAGCCCAGGGACAGTGGACAACAATGAGCAGTTCTTC. The variable domain in full, with the rest retrieved from reference TRBV7-9 and TRBJ2-1, is DTGVSQNPRHKITKRGQNVTFRCDPISEHNRLYWYRQTLGQGPEFLTYFQNEAQLEKSRLLSDRFSAERPKGSFSTLEIQRTEQGDSAMYLCASSPGTVDNNEQFFGPGTRLTVL.

The chain uses TRBV11-2 and TRBJ1-1; 9 positions match TRBD1. Trimming cost V 3 bases and J 11 bases; bases outside gene matches: 7. This CDR3 contains 13 residues. Germline-derived CDR1 and CDR2 are SGHAT and FQNNGV. The CDR3 nucleotides are TGTGCCAGCAGCTTCACAGGGGGCGCTTGGGCTTTCTTT. Protein: CASSFTGGAWAFF. The entire variable domain, with the rest obtained from reference TRBV11-2 and TRBJ1-1, is as follows: EAGVAQSPRYKIIEKRQSVAFWCNPISGHATLYWYQQILGQGPKLLIQFQNNGVVDDSQLPKDRFSAERLKGVDSTLKIQPAKLEDSAVYLCASSFTGGAWAFFGQGTRLTVV.

The chain combines TRBV7-8 with TRBJ2-5; 9 bases match TRBD2. Trimming at V came to 4 bases and at J to 5 bases, leaving 11 bases not matched to a gene. In germline, CDR1 is SGHVS, CDR2 FQNEAQ. The CDR3 sequence is 16 residues long. CDR3 in amino acids: CASSSPTSGQWETQYF. The CDR3 nucleotides read TGTGCCAGCAGCTCCCCGACTAGCGGACAGTGGGAGACCCAGTACTTC.

The chain employs TRBV9 and TRBJ1-1; D remains unclear. This CDR3 is built from 13 residues. V lost 0 bases, J lost 2 bases, and 5 bases lay in between. CDR1 is SGDLS and CDR2 is YYNGEE in the germline V gene. CDR3 loop: CASSVAINTEAFF. The DNA of the CDR3 is TGTGCCAGCAGCGTAGCTATTAACACTGAAGCTTTCTTT.

This clone has a single count. The chain combines TRBV9 with TRBJ2-2, with TRBD1 matching over 7 bases. The CDR3 sequence is 15 residues long. V trimming: 0 bases; J trimming: 3 bases; junction bases outside the gene matches: 2. Germline assignment: CDR1 SGDLS and CDR2 YYNGEE. The CDR3 DNA is TGTGCCAGCAGCGTAGACAGGGGCGACACCGGGGAGCTGTTTTTT. Its translation is CASSVDRGDTGELFF.

The rearrangement joins TRBV30 to TRBJ1-5; 7 bases fit TRBD1. This CDR3 is built from 15 residues. CDR1 is GTSNPN, CDR2 SVGIG, per germline (reference sequence). Trimming cost V 3 bases and J 4 bases; bases outside gene matches: 9. As DNA, the CDR3 is TGTGCCTGGAGCCCCCAGACAGGGAGGAATCAGCCCCAGCATTTT. Its translation: CAWSPQTGRNQPQHF.

The chain couples TRBV5-4 to TRBJ2-3, with D tentatively TRBD2 (7 bases). From germline, CDR1 is SGHNT and CDR2 YYREEE (reference sequence). Trimming shortened V by 5 bases and J by 6 bases, and 16 bases separated the two germline ends. This CDR3 is built from 14 residues. The CDR3 DNA sequence: TGTGCCAGCAGGGGCGGGGGCGCAGTGGATACGCAGTATTTT. It codes for CASRGGGAVDTQYF.

This clone showed up just once. The chain is built from TRBV4-1 and TRBJ1-6; 8 bases are shared with TRBD1. CDR1 is MGHRA and CDR2 is YSYEKL in the germline V gene. The CDR3 is made up of 16 amino acids. The J segment lost 10 bases and the V segment lost 4 bases, leaving 12 bases of the junction unmatched. The CDR3 DNA reads TGCGCCAGCAGCCGAACAGGGGGAGGCGCGGACTCACCCCTCCACTTT. Its translation: CASSRTGGGADSPLHF.

The chain recombines TRBV4-3 with TRBJ2-2; 7 bases agree with TRBD2. V trimming: 4 bases; J trimming: 5 bases; junction bases outside the gene matches: 4. Per germline, CDR1 LGHNA and CDR2 YSLEER. This CDR3 spans 14 amino acids. For the CDR3, the DNA is TGCGCCAGCAGCCTGGCCGGGAGGACCGGGGAGCTGTTTTTT. This sequence encodes CASSLAGRTGELFF.

V gene TRBV27 combines with J gene TRBJ2-1, with a possible D match to TRBD2 (5 bases). The CDR3 totals 13 residues. V dropped 7 bases and J dropped 9 bases, with 16 bases sitting between them. CDR1 is MNHEY, CDR2 SMNVEV, per germline (reference sequence). CDR3 sequence (DNA): TGTGCCAGCAAGATCTTGGACTCACTTGAGCAGTTCTTC. Its protein product is CASKILDSLEQFF.

This chain uses TRBV27 with TRBJ2-3; 8 bases are a match to TRBD1. Germline CDR1 is MNHEY and CDR2 is SMNVEV (reference sequence). The CDR3 runs to 15 residues. The trim removed 5 bases at V and 2 bases at J, leaving 6 bases unmatched. The CDR3 loop is CASSTQTGVTDTQYF. In DNA form, the CDR3 reads TGTGCCAGCAGTACACAGACAGGGGTCACAGATACGCAGTATTTT.

This clone is a singleton in its sample. The rearrangement uses TRBV6-1 and TRBJ1-2; maybe TRBD1 (6 bases). Looked up from germline, CDR1 is MNHNS and CDR2 is SASEGT. The CDR3 spans 15 residues. The germline V and J ends were trimmed by 0 bases and 6 bases, with 14 bases remaining between them. The CDR3: CASSEAATGLNGYTF. The CDR3 bases are TGTGCCAGCAGTGAAGCGGCCACAGGGCTAAATGGCTACACCTTC.

This clone was observed a handful of times. The rearrangement uses TRBV5-1 and TRBJ2-7; 8 nucleotides align to TRBD2. With V trimmed by 4 bases and J by 2 bases, 8 bases remained unmatched. CDR1 is SGHRS and CDR2 is YFSETQ in the germline V gene. The CDR3 spans 15 residues. The CDR3 sequence is CASSPGLAQTYEQYF. The CDR3, as DNA: TGCGCCAGCAGCCCCGGACTAGCTCAAACCTACGAGCAGTACTTC.

The CDR3 DNA reads as TGTGCCAGCAGCCAAGAGGATAGGGGTCTGGGCGGCTACACCTTC. Encoded protein: CASSQEDRGLGGYTF. This chain uses TRBV4-2 with TRBJ1-2; TRBD1 might be the D (5 bases). V was pared by 0 bases and J by 8 bases, with 16 bases between. Germline V gene lookup returns CDR1 LGHNA and CDR2 YNFKEQ. CDR3 length equals 15 residues.